The 4 T cell receptor beta chains listed next were all sequenced from one sample in a study of HIV-infected patients and healthy controls. TCRdb reprocessed the 5' RACE reads via MiXCR and lists one record per CDR3 protein. Found here are about 67,000 distinct CDR3 sequences, about 16% of them singletons; the top ten hold 4.5% to 7%. What was sequenced was CD4+ T cells from blood. These receptors came from a human donor in good health.

V usage is TRBV24-1 and J usage is TRBJ2-2, with D possibly being TRBD1 (6 bases). The CDR3 sequence is 18 residues long. The germline V gene has CDR1 KGHDR and CDR2 SFDVKD. Trimming left V 1 base short and J 4 bases short, with 18 bases between. The CDR3 nucleotides are TGTGCCACCAGTGATTTACCCCATACAGGGTTGGGCACCGGGGAGCTGTTTTTT. It codes for CATSDLPHTGLGTGELFF.

This clonotype has a count of ten or more. V gene TRBV14 combines with J gene TRBJ1-4, with a possible D match to TRBD1 (6 bases). Germline-derived CDR1 and CDR2 are SGHDN and FVKESK. The CDR3 runs 13 residues. V lost 6 bases, J lost 11 bases, and 16 bases lay in between. The CDR3 loop is CASSPTSRGKLFF. The CDR3 DNA is TGTGCCAGCAGTCCCACGTCAAGGGGGAAACTGTTTTTT.

This clonotype was counted only a few times. The V and J genes are TRBV6-2 or TRBV6-3 and TRBJ2-3; the D gene is possibly TRBD2 (6 bases). This CDR3 is 17 amino acids long. V was clipped by 6 bases and J by 2 bases, with 21 bases between them. Germline V gene lookup returns CDR1 MNHEY and CDR2 SVGEGT. CDR3 loop: CASRNPTRSTDTDTQYF. DNA for the CDR3: TGTGCCAGCAGAAACCCGACTAGATCGACGGACACAGATACGCAGTATTTT.

The table lists this clonotype with a few counts. The chain carries TRBV6-6 and TRBJ1-6, with 7 nucleotides matching TRBD1. The V segment lost 7 bases and the J segment 5 bases; nucleotides outside the gene matches: 14. The CDR3 has 17 residues. CDR1 is MNHNY, CDR2 SVGAGI, per germline (reference sequence). The CDR3 reads CASKRGNPGTDNSPLHF. The CDR3 DNA sequence: TGTGCCAGCAAACGGGGGAATCCCGGGACAGATAATTCACCCCTCCACTTT.